These 20 T cell receptor beta chains were all obtained from the same sample, sequenced in a study of blood T cell dynamics during melanoma immunotherapy. The time point is: week 3, after first cycle of checkpoint inhibitor. Assay used: immunoSEQ multiplex PCR; TCRdb lists only in-frame clones, some missing. Among over 3,500 clones listed, more than 70% were seen once. The sample consisted of blood, taken from a patient treated with checkpoint blockade. Source of these receptors: a human donor with melanoma.

The rearrangement uses TRBV9 and TRBJ2-1; TRBD2 agrees at 8 bases. The junction had 10 bases not matched to a gene; V was cut back by 3 bases and J by 8 bases. Germline values: CDR1 SGDLS, CDR2 YYNGEE. The CDR3 extends over 15 amino acids. Here the CDR3 reads CASSETSVPSHEQFF. CDR3 in DNA: TGTGCCAGCAGCGAGACTAGCGTCCCTTCGCATGAGCAGTTCTTC.

The chain couples TRBV19 to TRBJ2-1; tentative D call: TRBD2 (5 bases). CDR1 is LNHDA and CDR2 is SQIVND in the germline V gene (reference sequence). The CDR3 runs 16 residues. V was trimmed by 6 bases and J by 2 bases, leaving 17 bases between them. CDR3 sequence reads: CASRKGGAVAYNEQFF. The CDR3 nucleotides are TGTGCCAGTAGGAAAGGTGGAGCGGTCGCCTACAATGAGCAGTTCTTC.

The CDR3 nucleotides read TGCAGCGTTGAAGTAGTAGGGGCTGGGGCCAACGTCCTGACTTTC. The encoded protein is CSVEVVGAGANVLTF. V usage is TRBV29-1 and J usage is TRBJ2-6; a possible D gene is TRBD1 (5 bases). The germline gives CDR1 SQVTM, CDR2 ANQGSEA. This CDR3 has 15 residues. V was cut by 1 base and J by 2 bases, with 9 bases left in between.

The chain is built from TRBV7-2 and TRBJ2-3; possibly TRBD1 for D (5 bases). V shed 4 bases and J shed 0 bases, with 8 bases lying between them. The germline V gene encodes CDR1 SGHTA and CDR2 FQGNSA. The CDR3 spans 14 residues. The CDR3 protein is CASSYRQSTDTQYF. The CDR3 DNA sequence: TGTGCCAGCAGCTACAGGCAAAGCACAGATACGCAGTATTTT.

The rearrangement links TRBV7-2 to TRBJ2-5; 8 positions agree with TRBD2. Germline V lookup: CDR1 SGHTA, CDR2 FQGNSA. The trim removed 2 bases at V and 2 bases at J, leaving 4 bases unmatched. CDR3 length: 15 amino acids. Here the CDR3 reads CASSLQRGPQETQYF. The CDR3 DNA sequence: TGTGCCAGCAGCTTACAGCGGGGGCCACAAGAGACCCAGTACTTC.

This rearrangement joins TRBV29-1 to TRBJ2-1; 8 nucleotides line up with TRBD2. Germline V lookup: CDR1 SQVTM, CDR2 ANQGSEA. V shed 7 bases, J shed 0 bases, and the junction held 5 bases outside the gene matches. CDR3 length equals 14 residues. This CDR3 is CSGKRGSSYNEQFF. CDR3 nucleotide sequence: TGCAGCGGTAAGCGGGGGAGCTCCTACAATGAGCAGTTCTTC.

The chain has TRBV4-2 and TRBJ1-5; D is unresolved. The ends were cut back, 0 bases at V and 3 bases at J, with 15 bases in the middle. The CDR3 consists of 17 residues. Looked up from germline, CDR1 is LGHNA and CDR2 is YNFKEQ. The CDR3 reads CASSQEALSANNQPQHF. The CDR3 bases are TGTGCCAGCAGCCAAGAGGCGTTAAGTGCGAACAATCAGCCCCAGCATTTT.

CDR3 nucleotides: TGTGCCAGTAGTATTAGTCAGGGAGGTGTCGGGGAGCTGTTTTTT. Amino acid sequence: CASSISQGGVGELFF. The chain is built from TRBV19 and TRBJ2-2; possibly TRBD2 for D (6 bases). CDR1 is LNHDA, CDR2 SQIVND, per germline (reference sequence). V was pared by 3 bases and J by 7 bases, with 15 bases between. The CDR3 has 15 residues.

The chain uses TRBV4-1 and TRBJ2-7; TRBD2 is a possible D gene (6 bases). This CDR3 spans 15 amino acids. V lost 4 bases and J 0 bases, leaving 13 bases between the germline ends. Germline lookup yields CDR1 MGHRA and CDR2 YSYEKL. In DNA form, the CDR3 reads TGCGCCAGCAGCCGGTCTGCGGGGCACTCCTACGAGCAGTACTTC. It translates to CASSRSAGHSYEQYF.

As regards this clone: At one boundary the junction diverges from the germline segment, which might be a read error. At the DNA level, this CDR3 is encoded by other sequences in the same sample as well. J is TRBJ2-3 and V is TRBV30; D gene ambiguous. Germline V gene data show CDR1 as GTSNPN and CDR2 as SVGIG (reference sequence). This CDR3 is built from 14 residues. The DNA for the CDR3 is TGTGCTTGGAGTGTCGGTTCCCGCACAGATACGCAGTATTTT. This encodes CAWSVGSRTDTQYF. The full variable domain, rest sourced from reference TRBV30 and TRBJ2-3, is SQTIHQWPATLVQPVGSPLSLECTVEGTSNPNLYWYRQAAGRGLQLLFYSVGIGQISSEVPQNLSASRPQDRQFILSSKKLLLSDSGFYLCAWSVGSRTDTQYFGPGTRLTVL.

V usage is TRBV10-3 and J usage is TRBJ2-5; the match to TRBD2 covers 8 bases. The CDR3 spans 16 residues. J lost 5 bases, V lost 0 bases, and 8 bases had no gene match. In germline, CDR1 is ENHRY, CDR2 SYGVKD. CDR3 sequence: CAISESARGGRETQYF. CDR3 nucleotide sequence: TGTGCCATCAGTGAGTCGGCACGGGGGGGCAGGGAGACCCAGTACTTC.

The J gene is TRBJ1-2, the V gene TRBV28; 7 nucleotides align to TRBD1. The V and J ends lost 4 bases and 6 bases, in that order; junction bases with no gene match: 11. This CDR3 is built from 15 residues. In germline, CDR1 is MDHEN, CDR2 SYDVKM. The DNA for the CDR3 is TGTGCCAGCAGTTGGTCGCGTGGACAGGTGGATGGCTACACCTTC. It yields the protein CASSWSRGQVDGYTF.

Here the CDR3 DNA reads TGTGCCAGCCTCAGCTCTGGGGCCAACGTCCTGACTTTC. This translates into CASLSSGANVLTF. The chain is built from TRBV5-6 and TRBJ2-6, with D uncertain. V shed 7 bases and J shed 0 bases, with 5 bases lying between them. The germline V gene encodes CDR1 SGHDT and CDR2 YYEEEE. The CDR3 totals 13 residues.

This chain joins TRBV19 and TRBJ2-6; 10 nucleotides agree with TRBD2. This CDR3 has 20 residues. The germline V gene has CDR1 LNHDA and CDR2 SQIVND (reference sequence). The junction had 11 bases not matched to a gene; V was cut back by 3 bases and J by 0 bases. CDR3 sequence: CASSINSGRRSSSGANVLTF. The CDR3 coding sequence is TGTGCCAGTAGTATTAATAGCGGGAGGCGATCTAGCTCTGGGGCCAACGTCCTGACTTTC.

The chain employs TRBV2 and TRBJ1-2; D is ambiguous. V dropped 6 bases and J dropped 7 bases, with 12 bases sitting between them. Germline values: CDR1 SNHLY, CDR2 FYNNEI. The length of the CDR3 is 12 residues. This chain's CDR3 is CASRELIGGYTF. The DNA of the CDR3 is TGTGCCAGCAGGGAGCTCATTGGTGGCTACACCTTC.

This clone was recorded once. The chain carries TRBV18 and TRBJ2-3; D might be TRBD1 or TRBD2, each matching 5 bases. Trimming removed 3 bases at V and 5 bases at J, with 15 bases between. The CDR3 totals 15 residues. Per germline, CDR1 KGHSH and CDR2 LQKENI. The CDR3 bases are TGTGCCAGCTCACCTCGAGGGGCTTACCAAGATACGCAGTATTTT. The encoded protein is CASSPRGAYQDTQYF. Full variable domain (remainder filled in from reference TRBV18 and TRBJ2-3): NAGVMQNPRHLVRRRGQEARLRCSPMKGHSHVYWYRQLPEEGLKFMVYLQKENIIDESGMPKERFSAEFPKEGPSILRIQQVVRGDSAAYFCASSPRGAYQDTQYFGPGTRLTVL.

The rearrangement links TRBV15 to TRBJ2-4, with D tentatively TRBD1 (6 bases). In germline, CDR1 is LNHNV, CDR2 YYDKDF (reference sequence). There are 15 residues in the CDR3. Trimming left V 0 bases short and J 6 bases short, with 12 bases between. The CDR3 spells CATSRDSQGLNIQYF. The CDR3 nucleotides read TGTGCCACCAGCAGAGACAGTCAGGGGTTAAACATTCAGTACTTC.

This chain connects TRBV6-6 to TRBJ1-5, with D perhaps matching TRBD1 (6 bases). The ends were cut back, 7 bases at V and 7 bases at J, with 20 bases in the middle. CDR1 is MNHNY and CDR2 is SVGAGI in the germline V gene (reference sequence). The length of the CDR3 is 15 residues. CDR3 loop: CASTSGSGARQPQHF. DNA for the CDR3: TGTGCCAGCACCTCAGGCTCGGGGGCACGGCAGCCCCAGCATTTT.

This sequence joins TRBV7-2 and TRBJ1-3, with D possibly TRBD1 on 5 matching bases. Trimming cost V 0 bases and J 4 bases, with 13 bases left between them. The germline V gene has CDR1 SGHTA and CDR2 FQGNSA. CDR3 size: 16 residues. CDR3 DNA: TGTGCCAGCAGCTTAGCGGGACGAACGAGCGGAAACACCATATATTTT. Its protein product is CASSLAGRTSGNTIYF.

DNA for the CDR3: TGTGCCAGCAACCTCCGAGGGGGTGCCTATGGCTACACCTTC. Translation: CASNLRGGAYGYTF. The chain couples TRBV7-9 to TRBJ1-2; a possible D gene is TRBD1 (6 bases). Deletions cut 7 bases from V and 4 bases from J, with 16 bases between. CDR3 length: 14 residues. Germline V gene lookup returns CDR1 SEHNR and CDR2 FQNEAQ (reference sequence).